These T cell receptor beta chains were read from a single sample in a study of blood T cell repertoires in COVID-19. Some clones are missing from TCRdb's copy, which holds only in-frame ones; the method was immunoSEQ multiplex PCR. The sample records roughly 500,000 clones, roughly 87% being singletons. The sample was peripheral blood. The origin of the receptors is a man between 18 and 35 years old with COVID-19, enrolled during active disease. Both conserved end residues are part of each CDR3. The order of the fields is clone size, D gene, V gene, J gene, CDR3 DNA, CDR3 protein. A D gene is named only where the DNA matches it firmly. Expanded clones get a size class; other rows say once, few or many, or leave the size out.

-	-	TRBV7-6	TRBJ2-3	TGTGCCAGCAGCTCGACTGGGGGCAGGGTTCCGATGGCAGATACGCAGTATTTT	CASSSTGGRVPMADTQYF
-	TRBD1	TRBV27	TRBJ1-1	TGTGCCAGCAGTTTAGGACAGGGTCAGGGTGAAGCTTTCTTT	CASSLGQGQGEAFF
-	-	TRBV29-1	TRBJ2-2	TGCAGCGTTGGGGACAAGAACACCGGGGAGCTGTTTTTT	CSVGDKNTGELFF
-	-	TRBV9	TRBJ2-2	TGTGCCAGCAGCGCCCTAGAGCGGACCGGGGAGCTGTTTTTT	CASSALERTGELFF
-	-	TRBV15	TRBJ1-1	TGTGCCACCAGCCGTTATAGGGGCACTGAAGCTTTCTTT	CATSRYRGTEAFF
few	-	TRBV4-1	TRBJ2-1	TGCGCCAGCAGCCAAGATAATGGGGCTTACAATGAGCAGTTCTTC	CASSQDNGAYNEQFF
-	TRBD1	TRBV6-1	TRBJ2-3	TGTGCCAGCAGTGTCCGACCCGGGACAGGGACCACAGATACGCAGTATTTT	CASSVRPGTGTTDTQYF
-	TRBD1	TRBV7-9	TRBJ2-5	TGTGCCACCAGACAGGGTTTTGGGGAGACCCAGTACTTC	CATRQGFGETQYF
-	-	TRBV15	TRBJ1-5	TGTGCCACCAGCAGCGGTAGACAGCCCCAGCATTTT	CATSSGRQPQHF
-	TRBD1	TRBV10-3	TRBJ1-6	TGTGCCAGAACCGGACAGGGCAGCTCCTATAATTCACCCCTCCACTTT	CARTGQGSSYNSPLHF
-	TRBD1	TRBV6-7	TRBJ1-4	TGTGCCAGCAGCGACAGGGGTGCAGCCAATGAAAAACTGTTTTTT	CASSDRGAANEKLFF
-	-	TRBV19	TRBJ2-5	TGTGCCAGTATGGGACTGGAAGAGACCCAGTACTTC	CASMGLEETQYF
-	-	TRBV24-1	TRBJ1-2	TGTGCCACCAGTGGTAAGACAGGAAATGGCTACACCTTC	CATSGKTGNGYTF
-	-	TRBV6-5	TRBJ1-4	TGTGCCAGCATCGGACTGACAACTAATGAAAAACTGTTTTTT	CASIGLTTNEKLFF
-	TRBD2	TRBV5-1	TRBJ2-1	TGCGCCAGCAGCTTCACGACTAGCGGTTTGAGCTCCTACAATGAGCAGTTCTTC	CASSFTTSGLSSYNEQFF
-	-	TRBV7-2	TRBJ2-7	TGTGCCAGCAGCCTGACCCCGGGTCTAGTCTACGAGCAGTACTTC	CASSLTPGLVYEQYF
-	TRBD1	TRBV7-9	TRBJ1-6	TGTGCCAGCCACTCGACAGGGGACAATTCACCCCTCCACTTT	CASHSTGDNSPLHF
-	-	TRBV7-3	TRBJ1-5	TGTGCCAGCAGCTTGACAGTTAATCAGCCCCAGCATTTT	CASSLTVNQPQHF
-	TRBD2	TRBV2	TRBJ2-3	TGTGCCAGCATTAGGACTAGCGGTTCGGGGACAGATACGCAGTATTTT	CASIRTSGSGTDTQYF
-	-	TRBV30	TRBJ2-6	TGTGCCTGTCCCAGGGGAGGGGCGAGTGGGGCCAACGTCCTGACTTTC	CACPRGGASGANVLTF
-	TRBD1	TRBV7-2	TRBJ1-1	TGTGCCAGCAGCTTAGTAAACAGGGGGAACACTGAAGCTTTCTTT	CASSLVNRGNTEAFF
-	-	TRBV6-4	TRBJ2-1	TGTGCCAGCAGTGAGGAAGACAATGGCCACAATGAGCAGTTCTTC	CASSEEDNGHNEQFF
-	-	TRBV11-2	TRBJ2-7	TGTGCCAGCAGCCTTTCGGGACTTCGATACGAGCAGTACTTC	CASSLSGLRYEQYF
-	TRBD1	TRBV30	TRBJ1-4	TGTGCCGGTGGGACAGCTTTTAATGAAAAACTGTTTTTT	CAGGTAFNEKLFF
-	TRBD2	TRBV29-1	TRBJ2-3	TGCAGCGCCGTGAACTGGGCGGGTAGCGGGGTATCTACAGATACGCAGTATTTT	CSAVNWAGSGVSTDTQYF
-	-	TRBV5-1	TRBJ2-3	TGCGCCAGCAGCTTGGACAAGGGGGGGCCCGATACGCAGTATTTT	CASSLDKGGPDTQYF
once	-	TRBV7-8	TRBJ1-1	TGTGCCAGCAGCGTCAGTTTGAACACTGAAGCTTTCTTT	CASSVSLNTEAFF
-	TRBD1	TRBV5-4	TRBJ1-2	TGTGCCAGCAGTCCCGGGACAGGGATAGGTGGCTACACCTTC	CASSPGTGIGGYTF
-	TRBD1	TRBV2	TRBJ1-6	TGTGCCAGCACCCGGACAGGGCGTTCACTCTCACCCCTCCACTTT	CASTRTGRSLSPLHF
-	TRBD2	TRBV15	TRBJ2-1	TGTGCCACCAGCAGCAGGACGGGACTAGCGGTCAATGAGCAGTTCTTC	CATSSRTGLAVNEQFF
-	-	TRBV2	TRBJ1-6	TGTGCCAGCAGTGAACAGGGTGTGCAGGAGCTGTATAATTCACCCCTCCACTTT	CASSEQGVQELYNSPLHF
-	-	TRBV3-1/TRBV3-2	TRBJ1-5	TGTGCCAGCAGCCAAGATGTGGGCTATCAGCCCCAGCATTTT	CASSQDVGYQPQHF
-	TRBD2	TRBV18	TRBJ2-3	TGTGCCAGCTCACTAAAGACTAGCGGGTTCACAGATACGCAGTATTTT	CASSLKTSGFTDTQYF
-	-	TRBV5-4	TRBJ1-3	TGTGCCAGCAGCGGACGGGAAGCTGGAAACACCATATATTTT	CASSGREAGNTIYF
-	TRBD1	TRBV18	TRBJ2-7	TGTGCCAGCTCACCCCAGGGGGCTTACGAGCAGTACTTC	CASSPQGAYEQYF
-	TRBD2	TRBV5-4	TRBJ2-3	TGTGCCAGCAGCTTAGACCCGAAGACTAGCGGGAGGGATACGCAGTATTTT	CASSLDPKTSGRDTQYF
-	TRBD2	TRBV10-1	TRBJ2-3	TGCGCCAGCAGTGGCGGGGGGGCCACAGATACGCAGTATTTT	CASSGGGATDTQYF
-	-	TRBV11-2	TRBJ2-3	TGTGCCAGCAGCCCCTCGACAGACACAGATACGCAGTATTTT	CASSPSTDTDTQYF
-	TRBD2	TRBV5-4	TRBJ2-2	TGTGCCAGCAGCTTTAGGCGGGGGACGAACACCGGGGAGCTGTTTTTT	CASSFRRGTNTGELFF
-	-	TRBV18	TRBJ2-3	TGTGCCAGCTCACCACCCCTCCGAGATACGCAGTATTTT	CASSPPLRDTQYF
-	-	TRBV30	TRBJ2-3	TGTGCCTGGAGTTACGGGAGTTCAGATACGCAGTATTTT	CAWSYGSSDTQYF
-	TRBD1	TRBV18	TRBJ1-1	TGTGCCAGCTCATGGGACAGGAGAAACACTGAAGCTTTCTTT	CASSWDRRNTEAFF
-	TRBD1	TRBV30	TRBJ1-6	TGTGCCTCTAGTCCGGGACAGTGGACCTCACCCCTCCACTTT	CASSPGQWTSPLHF
-	TRBD1	TRBV27	TRBJ1-2	TGTGCCAGCAGTTTGACGACAGGGTCCGGCTACTATGGCTACACCTTC	CASSLTTGSGYYGYTF
-	-	TRBV2	TRBJ2-7	TGTGCCAGCAGTGAACGTTCAGGGTCCTACGAGCAGTACTTC	CASSERSGSYEQYF
-	-	TRBV6-4	TRBJ2-1	TGTGCCAGCAGTGACTCGACACACAATGAGCAGTTCTTC	CASSDSTHNEQFF
-	TRBD2	TRBV3-1/TRBV3-2	TRBJ2-1	TGTGCCAGCAGCCGTAAAGCAGGACTAGCGGGAATAAATGAGCAGTTCTTC	CASSRKAGLAGINEQFF
-	-	TRBV7-7	TRBJ2-7	TGTGCCAGCAGCTTAGAGAGGAGGCGCCCTTTGGACGAGCAGTACTTC	CASSLERRRPLDEQYF
once	-	TRBV6-5	TRBJ1-1	TGTGCCAGCAGTTACGGGACACTGAACACTGAAGCTTTCTTT	CASSYGTLNTEAFF
-	-	TRBV6-1	TRBJ1-1	TGTGCCAGCAGTGTAAAGCCCTACCGAGAAAACACTGAAGCTTTCTTT	CASSVKPYRENTEAFF
-	TRBD2	TRBV9	TRBJ2-1	TGTGCCAGCAGCACCAAGATGGCGGGGGGCACCTACAATGAGCAGTTCTTC	CASSTKMAGGTYNEQFF
-	TRBD1	TRBV24-1	TRBJ1-2	TGTGCCACCAGTGGGACAGGAGGCTACACCTTC	CATSGTGGYTF
-	TRBD1	TRBV19	TRBJ1-5	TGTGCCAGTAGTAACAGGGGGGCCCAGCCCCAGCATTTT	CASSNRGAQPQHF